This T cell receptor beta chain was documented in a study of blood T cell repertoires in COVID-19 (dated by TCRdb to about 2020). Turning to the overall study: Samples from collaborators originated in the United States, Italy and Spain and spanned both the acute and convalescent phases of COVID-19. The material from the prospective study consisted of cDNA or gDNA derived from T cells, B-cell-depleted T cells, or PBMCs. Subjects who had been exposed to COVID-19, were actively infected with it, or had recovered from it provided the deeply sampled blood TCRbeta repertoires that made up the dataset. The repertoires were released in a freely available public database meant as a resource for research on the immune response to SARS-CoV-2. The samples were drawn from the first 160 participants of the ongoing ImmuneRACE study and from some 1,300 subjects provided by 6 global collaborators. Nearly every sample came with metadata listing a de-identified subject ID, COVID-19 status, age in years and sex. Where available, HLA class I and class II types were taken from metadata supplied by the sample provider and were not determined by assay-based typing. Results the study describes overall, beyond this receptor: Clinical and demographic metadata were provided uncurated, with the amount varying by source and participant.

The immunoSEQ Assay, a bias-controlled multiplex PCR, was used to amplify TCRbeta CDR3 regions from genomic DNA. The original pipeline was this. Within the assay, amplification of reference gene primers was used to estimate how many nucleated cells each sample contained. To quantify the absolute abundance of each unique TCRbeta CDR3 rearrangement, sequence reads were collapsed and filtered. For each sample, productive Simpson clonality was calculated as the square root of Simpson's diversity index over productive rearrangements. This is the immuneACCESS table as TCRdb keeps it, with only in-frame sequences that have V and J called. A part of the clones is gone; compared with another copy, unresolved V genes explain less than half, and the rest is unexplained. Clone size and the V and J calls come from that table; the DNA yielded D and trimming. The sample table records 150,000 to 200,000 clones; roughly 89% of these occur just once. The ten largest clones add up to about a tenth of the sample.

In the germline V gene, CDR1 corresponds to SGHTA and CDR2 to FQGNSA. V is pruned by 5 bases and J by 0 bases, leaving 5 bases of the junction without a gene match. Reading from cysteine to phenylalanine, the CDR3 counts 18 amino acids. The kept DNA is CDR3 alone, 54 bases in frame from the first base. In Seattle, one collaborating source enrolled patients while the infection was active and tracked those patients longitudinally over the course of disease. The collaborating institutions used their own protocols to collect whole blood in K2EDTA tubes. For TCRbeta analysis, collaborators shipped samples as frozen whole blood, isolated PBMCs, or DNA extracted from either of those sample types. As for this clone: What this receptor recognizes is not known. Qualities for individual bases were not recorded, and no much larger clone is one base off.

The clonotype was recovered from a woman in her 70s with COVID-19, enrolled during active disease. Recombination connected TRBV7-2 to TRBJ2-1; 15 middle bases align to TRBD2. Sequenced input: peripheral blood. The CDR3 sequence is CASSQGLAGGSSYNEQFF. The nucleotide sequence is given as TGTGCCAGCAGCCAGGGACTAGCGGGGGGTTCCTCCTACAATGAGCAGTTCTTC.